The clone carrying this T cell receptor beta chain was recorded a few times. The antigen is unknown. This specimen belongs to a study of STAT5B mutations in CD4+ large granular lymphocyte leukemia. On the study more broadly: Healthy donors showed HLA-associated enrichment of the CDR3 'QG' motif. Study-level results: Compared with healthy controls (2/35), patient top clones favored TRBV06 (8/27). Around 25% of private leukemic clonotypes occurred rarely in other patients' non-leukemic repertoires.

Germline CDR1 and CDR2: SGHTA and FQGNSA. This CDR3 contains 14 residues. V lost 1 base to trimming and J lost 5 bases, with 8 bases between them. The assay was run at survey level. Assay used: immunoSEQ multiplex PCR; TCRdb lists only in-frame clones, some missing. The sample gives about 35,000 clones, approximately 67% of which show up once; 1.5% to 2% is in the top ten. The gene calls are TRBV7-2 and TRBJ1-4, with D possibly matching TRBD1 (6 bases). Sequenced sample: CD4+ T cells from blood buffy coats. The sequence derives from a human donor in good health. This CDR3 reads CASSLGGGNEKLFF. The CDR3 nucleotides read TGTGCCAGCAGCTTAGGAGGGGGGAATGAAAAACTGTTTTTT.